What follows are 21 T cell receptor beta chains derived from one specimen sequenced in a study of cytomegalovirus exposure and HLA in healthy donors. PCR involved 60 Vbeta and 13 Jbeta primers. Sequencing was performed with immunoSEQ multiplex PCR; in TCRdb, only in-frame clones are kept and a portion is missing. The sample contains around 93,000 clones, 65% to 85% of which appear only once. The sequenced sample consisted of PBMCs. The receptors originated from a man aged 45-60 years in good health and CMV-seronegative.

The chain is built from TRBV4-3 and TRBJ2-3, with TRBD2 as a possible D gene (6 bases). CDR1 LGHNA and CDR2 YSLEER come from the germline V gene. V was trimmed by 2 bases and J by 4 bases, leaving 19 bases between them. The length of the CDR3 is 17 residues. The CDR3, as DNA: TGCGCCAGCAGCCAACAAGTTAAGACCCCGGGGGCAGATACGCAGTATTTT. Translating gives CASSQQVKTPGADTQYF.

V is TRBV14 and J is TRBJ2-7, with D unresolved. This CDR3 is 14 amino acids long. V lost 4 bases to trimming and J lost 0 bases, with 10 bases between them. Germline V lookup: CDR1 SGHDN, CDR2 FVKESK. The CDR3 is CASSPQVGSYEQYF. The DNA of the CDR3 is TGTGCCAGCAGCCCCCAGGTGGGCTCCTACGAGCAGTACTTC.

This clone was counted only a few times. V is TRBV15 and J is TRBJ1-1; a weak D match, TRBD1 (6 bases). Germline CDR1 is LNHNV and CDR2 is YYDKDF (reference sequence). Trimming pared 0 bases from V and 2 bases from J, leaving 7 bases between. This CDR3 is 14 amino acids long. The CDR3 DNA reads as TGTGCCACCAGCAGAGAGACAGGTAACACTGAAGCTTTCTTT. Protein product: CATSRETGNTEAFF.

This clone was counted a single time. The chain employs TRBV6-4 and TRBJ2-1, with TRBD2 matching over 15 bases. The CDR3 sequence is 16 residues long. J gave up 7 bases and V 8 bases, and 9 bases lay outside the gene matches. Per germline, CDR1 MRHNA and CDR2 SNTAGT. The CDR3 bases are TGTGCCAGCCCGAGGACTAGCGGGAGGGCCGAGAATGAGCAGTTCTTC. Translated, it gives CASPRTSGRAENEQFF.

The gene calls are TRBV9 and TRBJ2-2, with a weak D call TRBD1 (6 bases). The CDR3 is made up of 16 amino acids. Germline lookup yields CDR1 SGDLS and CDR2 YYNGEE. V lost 0 bases and J lost 1, with 10 bases in between. The CDR3 DNA is TGTGCCAGCAGCGTAGATGGCAGGGGGAACACCGGGGAGCTGTTTTTT. This gives the protein CASSVDGRGNTGELFF.

This chain connects TRBV11-2 to TRBJ1-3; 7 bases are shared with TRBD1. Germline V gives CDR1 SGHAT, CDR2 FQNNGV. Trimming at V came to 2 bases and at J to 0 bases, leaving 4 bases not matched to a gene. The CDR3 has 16 amino acids. Written as DNA, the CDR3 is TGTGCCAGCAGCTTATCAACAGGGGCCTCTGGAAACACCATATATTTT. This translates into CASSLSTGASGNTIYF.

In the case of this clone: Its ends do not fully match the called genes, so a read error is possible. The V and J genes are TRBV7-9 and TRBJ1-1; D uncertain. The length of the CDR3 is 13 residues. From germline, CDR1 is SEHNR and CDR2 FQNEAQ (reference sequence). CDR3 region: CSSSLEPNTEAFF. CDR3 DNA sequence: TGTTCCAGCAGCTTGGAGCCGAACACTGAAGCTTTCTTT.

In this sample, this clone turned up once. The rearrangement links TRBV5-1 to TRBJ1-3; perhaps TRBD1 as D (6 bases). V was shortened by 1 base and J by 0 bases, with 11 bases between the two germline ends. The CDR3 is 16 residues long. From germline, CDR1 is SGHRS and CDR2 YFSETQ. CDR3 region: CASSLTGSFSGNTIYF. In DNA, the CDR3 is TGCGCCAGCAGCTTGACAGGGTCCTTCTCTGGAAACACCATATATTTT.

The chain joins TRBV28 to TRBJ2-1; 10 bases are shared with TRBD2. Germline V lookup: CDR1 MDHEN, CDR2 SYDVKM. V trimming: 6 bases; J trimming: 9 bases; junction bases outside the gene matches: 11. CDR3 size: 15 residues. CDR3 sequence reads: CASRASSGRGVEQFF. The CDR3 DNA reads as TGTGCCAGCAGGGCCTCTAGCGGGAGAGGGGTTGAGCAGTTCTTC.

The chain is built from TRBV10-1 and TRBJ2-2; D might be TRBD1 (6 bases). Trimming took 4 bases from V and 3 from J, leaving 15 bases between them. This CDR3 is built from 16 residues. Looked up from germline, CDR1 is WNHNN and CDR2 is SYGVQD (reference sequence). The CDR3 region is CASSGGGQGYTGELFF. The CDR3 nucleotides read TGCGCCAGCAGTGGTGGCGGTCAGGGGTACACCGGGGAGCTGTTTTTT.

This clone was detected only once. The chain is built from TRBV28 and TRBJ1-1; 9 bases are a match to TRBD1. Germline V gene data show CDR1 as MDHEN and CDR2 as SYDVKM. The CDR3 runs 17 residues. The junction had 10 bases not matched to a gene; V was cut back by 3 bases and J by 2 bases. CDR3 DNA sequence: TGTGCCAGCAGTTTCTCCGGGACAGGGCCCTTTAACACTGAAGCTTTCTTT. This translates into CASSFSGTGPFNTEAFF.

The chain is built from TRBV5-1 and TRBJ2-3; possibly TRBD2 for D (5 bases). The V and J ends lost 1 base and 2 bases respectively, with 11 bases between them. Per the germline V gene, CDR1 is SGHRS and CDR2 is YFSETQ. The CDR3 contains 15 residues. Here the CDR3 reads CASSLLSSHTDTQYF. The CDR3 DNA reads TGCGCCAGCAGCTTGTTATCTAGCCACACAGATACGCAGTATTTT.

The chain uses TRBV30 and TRBJ2-5; D unresolved. V shed 4 bases and J shed 4 bases, with 13 bases lying between them. Per germline, CDR1 GTSNPN and CDR2 SVGIG (reference sequence). The length of the CDR3 is 13 residues. The CDR3 loop reads CAWNPPWRETQYF. Written as DNA, the CDR3 is TGTGCCTGGAACCCCCCGTGGAGAGAGACCCAGTACTTC.

This rearrangement joins TRBV19 to TRBJ2-3, with D maybe TRBD2 (6 bases). The CDR3 totals 14 residues. The V and J ends lost 5 bases and 4 bases respectively, with 13 bases between them. From germline, CDR1 is LNHDA and CDR2 SQIVND (reference sequence). The CDR3 loop is CASSPLAMADTQYF. For the CDR3, the DNA is TGTGCCAGTAGTCCCCTAGCGATGGCAGATACGCAGTATTTT.

The CDR3 nucleotides are TGTGCCAGCAAACAGGGGCGCAGGGACCAAGAGACCCAGTACTTC. Protein sequence: CASKQGRRDQETQYF. The V call is TRBV2, the J call TRBJ2-5, with TRBD1 matching over 7 bases. The CDR3 length is 15 residues. Germline V gene sequence: CDR1 SNHLY, CDR2 FYNNEI. The V segment lost 7 bases and the J segment 0 bases; nucleotides outside the gene matches: 8.

This clone appeared a few times. The chain uses TRBV18 and TRBJ1-3, with a possible D match to TRBD1 (6 bases). This CDR3 spans 15 amino acids. Germline CDR1 is KGHSH and CDR2 is LQKENI. V was pared by 2 bases and J by 3 bases, with 11 bases between. CDR3 DNA: TGTGCCAGCTCACCAGGAACAGGGAATGGAAACACCATATATTTT. This gives the protein CASSPGTGNGNTIYF.

The rearrangement uses TRBV19 and TRBJ2-7; maybe TRBD1 (6 bases). In germline, CDR1 is LNHDA, CDR2 SQIVND (reference sequence). Deletions cut 5 bases from V and 1 base from J, with 9 bases between. The CDR3 has 13 amino acids. CDR3 nucleotides: TGTGCCAGTAGTCGGGACAAGTCCTACGAGCAGTACTTC. It yields the protein CASSRDKSYEQYF.

This clone was seen once. V gene TRBV11-2 combines with J gene TRBJ2-3; TRBD2 aligns across 11 bases. The V segment lost 4 bases and the J segment 3 bases; nucleotides outside the gene matches: 9. The germline CDR1 and CDR2 sequences are SGHAT and FQNNGV. The CDR3 consists of 17 residues. DNA of the CDR3: TGTGCCAGCAGCTACAGACTAGCGGGAAGGCCAACAGATACGCAGTATTTT. Protein sequence: CASSYRLAGRPTDTQYF.

This clone was observed at least ten times. This chain connects TRBV2 to TRBJ1-1; 9 bases map to TRBD1. With V trimmed by 9 bases and J by 1 base, 6 bases remained unmatched. This CDR3 contains 14 residues. Germline V gives CDR1 SNHLY, CDR2 FYNNEI. CDR3 region: CASRQGDENTEAFF. The DNA of the CDR3 is TGTGCCAGTAGACAGGGGGATGAGAACACTGAAGCTTTCTTT. The variable domain in full, completed from reference TRBV2 and TRBJ1-1, reads EPEVTQTPSHQVTQMGQEVILRCVPISNHLYFYWYRQILGQKVEFLVSFYNNEISEKSEIFDDQFSVERPDGSNFTLKIRSTKLEDSAMYFCASRQGDENTEAFFGQGTRLTVV.

This clone has a handful of counts. The gene calls are TRBV6-1 and TRBJ1-5, with TRBD1 as a possible D gene (5 bases). V lost 7 bases and J lost 4, with 11 bases in between. Per germline, CDR1 MNHNS and CDR2 SASEGT. This CDR3 comprises 13 residues. CDR3 sequence (DNA): TGTGCCAGCACCACCGACAGAAATCAGCCCCAGCATTTT. Its translation is CASTTDRNQPQHF.

The chain recombines TRBV6-5 with TRBJ2-7; 8 nucleotides line up with TRBD2. There are 15 residues in the CDR3. The J segment lost 2 bases and the V segment lost 6 bases, leaving 9 bases of the junction unmatched. CDR1 and CDR2 from the germline V gene are MNHEY and SVGAGI. CDR3 residues: CASSPGGEYPYEQYF. The CDR3 DNA is TGTGCCAGCAGCCCCGGGGGGGAATACCCCTACGAGCAGTACTTC.